The 22 T cell receptor beta chains below were found in one sample sequenced in a study of quantifying T cell responses using KT2 cells. The wider study: RNA was reverse transcribed with TCR alpha and beta constant-region primers.

Each cDNA got a UMI-containing oligo ligated at its 3' end. First-round PCR used around 4 cycles and beta primers RC1.1 and RC1.2 covering TRBC1 and TRBC2. MiXCR, applied by TCRdb to the UMI-ligation and nested PCR reads, yields one record per CDR3 protein. The repertoire holds 42,000 or so distinct CDR3 sequences, about 17% seen once, with 43% in the top ten. The sample taken for sequencing was PBMCs spiked with cells of the T cell clone KT2. The receptors here all came from a human donor.

This clonotype was picked up one time. This chain links TRBV6-2 or TRBV6-3 with TRBJ1-2; TRBD1 might be the D (5 bases). Germline V gives CDR1 MNHEY, CDR2 SVGEGT. Trimming took 6 bases from V and 8 from J, leaving 16 bases between them. This CDR3 spans 13 amino acids. Written as DNA, the CDR3 is TGTGCCAGCAGGCTGACTGGGACTCACGGCTACACCTTC. Its translation: CASRLTGTHGYTF.

This clonotype has more than one count but fewer than ten. V usage is TRBV5-6 and J usage is TRBJ2-6; 8 bases match TRBD1. Looked up from germline, CDR1 is SGHDT and CDR2 is YYEEEE. The CDR3 has 15 amino acids. V lost 3 bases and J lost 8; bases outside the gene matches: 7. The CDR3 sequence is CASSSRTGRPNVLTF. The CDR3 DNA sequence: TGTGCCAGCAGCTCCAGGACAGGGCGACCCAACGTCCTGACTTTC. Drawing the rest from reference TRBV5-6 and TRBJ2-6, the complete variable domain is DAGVTQSPTHLIKTRGQQVTLRCSPKSGHDTVSWYQQALGQGPQFIFQYYEEEERQRGNFPDRFSGHQFPNYSSELNVNALLLGDSALYLCASSSRTGRPNVLTFGAGSRLTVL.

The chain combines TRBV13 with TRBJ1-1; 7 bases match TRBD1. V was pared by 5 bases and J by 5 bases, with 8 bases of the junction left unmatched. This CDR3 spans 14 amino acids. CDR1 is PRHDT, CDR2 FYEKMQ, per germline (reference sequence). In nucleotides, the CDR3 is TGTGCCAGCAGCGATCAGGGGGGGCGTACTGAAGCTTTCTTT. As protein: CASSDQGGRTEAFF.

This chain uses TRBV3-1 with TRBJ2-6; D is uncertain. The germline V and J ends were trimmed by 3 bases and 0 bases, with 9 bases remaining between them. This CDR3 contains 16 residues. Germline lookup yields CDR1 LGHDT and CDR2 YNNKEL (reference sequence). The DNA of the CDR3 is TGTGCCAGCAGCCAGGTATACAGCTCTGGGGCCAACGTCCTGACTTTC. Protein sequence: CASSQVYSSGANVLTF. The whole variable domain, filled in from reference TRBV3-1 and TRBJ2-6, reads DTAVSQTPKYLVTQMGNDKSIKCEQNLGHDTMYWYKQDSKKFLKIMFSYNNKELIINETVPNRFSPKSPDKAHLNLHINSLELGDSAVYFCASSQVYSSGANVLTFGAGSRLTVL.

This clonotype has at least ten counts. The chain carries TRBV4-1 and TRBJ2-5; D is ambiguous. The germline V gene has CDR1 MGHRA and CDR2 YSYEKL. V shed 4 bases and J shed 5 bases, with 11 bases lying between them. There are 13 residues in the CDR3. This chain's CDR3 is CASSPALLETQYF. Written as DNA, the CDR3 is TGCGCCAGCAGCCCGGCCCTCTTGGAGACCCAGTACTTC.

The chain joins TRBV3-1 to TRBJ2-7; the D is unclear. Trimming took off 1 base at V and 4 bases at J, with 8 bases between the two ends. Germline loops: CDR1 LGHDT, CDR2 YNNKEL (reference sequence). The CDR3 contains 13 residues. The CDR3 DNA is TGTGCCAGCAGCCAAGTGGCAGATTACGAGCAGTACTTC. It encodes CASSQVADYEQYF.

This chain uses TRBV4-3 with TRBJ1-1; D gene unclear. This CDR3 spans 14 amino acids. Trimming removed 4 bases at V and 9 bases at J, with 18 bases between. Germline CDR1 reads LGHNA; CDR2 reads YSLEER. Here the CDR3 DNA reads TGCGCCAGCAGCCGCTCGGAGGGCAGCGAAAAAGCTTTCTTT. It codes for CASSRSEGSEKAFF.

The chain links TRBV12-3 or TRBV12-4 to TRBJ1-4, with 9 bases aligning to TRBD1. V shed 3 bases and J 8 bases; nucleotides not matched to a gene: 4. The CDR3 runs 14 residues. The CDR3 sequence is CASSFRTGEEKLFF. For the CDR3, the DNA is TGTGCCAGCAGTTTCAGGACAGGGGAGGAAAAACTGTTTTTT.

This clonotype was recorded a few times. The genes are TRBV4-2 and TRBJ2-7; 9 bases map to TRBD1. In germline, CDR1 is LGHNA, CDR2 YNFKEQ. The CDR3 length is 17 residues. Trimming removed 4 bases from V and 2 bases from J; junction bases left unmatched: 12. CDR3 DNA: TGTGCCAGCAGCCCTCCAGGCACAGGGACAGGGACCTACGAGCAGTACTTC. Translated, it gives CASSPPGTGTGTYEQYF.

The chain uses TRBV20-1 and TRBJ2-3; TRBD1 aligns across 8 bases. This CDR3 spans 14 amino acids. In germline, CDR1 is DFQATT, CDR2 SNEGSKA (reference sequence). V lost 7 bases and J lost 6; bases outside the gene matches: 12. The CDR3 region has the DNA TGCAGTGGAGCCCCCAGGGGGCATTCTGATACGCAGTATTTT. It specifies CSGAPRGHSDTQYF.

This clonotype was observed a handful of times. The chain joins TRBV3-1 to TRBJ2-3; the D gene is possibly TRBD2 (6 bases). The CDR3 covers 13 residues. Germline values: CDR1 LGHDT, CDR2 YNNKEL (reference sequence). V lost 0 bases and J lost 11, with 12 bases in between. CDR3 sequence (DNA): TGTGCCAGCAGCCAAGATTGGCGGGGAAGGCAGTATTTT. Its protein product is CASSQDWRGRQYF.

This clonotype was counted only a few times. The chain joins TRBV7-9 to TRBJ2-7; 9 positions agree with TRBD1. The germline V gene encodes CDR1 SEHNR and CDR2 FQNEAQ (reference sequence). J lost 5 bases, V lost 1 base, and 3 bases had no gene match. The CDR3 has 14 amino acids. The CDR3 coding sequence is TGTGCCAGCAGCTTAGATACAGGGGGCGACGAGCAGTACTTC. This sequence encodes CASSLDTGGDEQYF.

A note on this clonotype: A read error may account for a junction end that differs from germline. The gene calls are TRBV6-4 and TRBJ1-5; maybe TRBD1 (5 bases). Germline V lookup: CDR1 MRHNA, CDR2 SNTAGT. CDR3 size: 13 residues. The DNA for the CDR3 is TGTGCCAGCAGTGAAGACAGCAGTCAGCCCCAGCATTTT. As protein: CASSEDSSQPQHF.

This clonotype has only a few counts. The chain has TRBV4-3 and TRBJ1-4; D ambiguous. Trimming stripped 0 bases from V and 8 bases from J, with 16 bases between. There are 16 residues in the CDR3. Germline lookup yields CDR1 LGHNA and CDR2 YSLEER. The CDR3 DNA sequence: TGCGCCAGCAGCCAAGATTTGGTCTCCCTGGGGGAAAAACTGTTTTTT. Translation gives CASSQDLVSLGEKLFF.

The sample holds many counts of this clonotype. The gene calls are TRBV6-1 and TRBJ2-5; D is undetermined. Germline CDR1 is MNHNS and CDR2 is SASEGT. This CDR3 region has 13 residues. V dropped 7 bases and J dropped 5 bases, with 14 bases sitting between them. Here the CDR3 DNA reads TGTGCCAGCAAAAACCCCGTCGGGGAGACCCAGTACTTC. This sequence encodes CASKNPVGETQYF.

This chain links TRBV6-5 with TRBJ2-1; 9 bases align to TRBD1. Germline V gene data show CDR1 as MNHEY and CDR2 as SVGAGI. The CDR3 has 15 amino acids. The V gene end was trimmed by 6 bases and the J gene end by 8 bases; junction bases not matched to a gene: 11. CDR3 in DNA: TGTGCCAGCAGCCCCCGGACAGGGGCCCCCTATGAGCAGTTCTTC. Translating it yields CASSPRTGAPYEQFF.

J is TRBJ1-1 and V is TRBV28; possible D gene TRBD1, 5 bases. The CDR3 has 15 amino acids. The V end lost 4 bases, the J end lost 4 bases, and 16 bases lay between the germline ends. Per germline, CDR1 MDHEN and CDR2 SYDVKM. CDR3 in DNA: TGTGCCAGCAGTTCTCCCCGGGGGGAAAGCACTGAAGCTTTCTTT. Its protein product is CASSSPRGESTEAFF.

By sample fraction, this clonotype is medium-sized (0.01 to 0.1%). The rearrangement uses TRBV29-1 and TRBJ1-1; weak D call: TRBD1 (6 bases). The germline gives CDR1 SQVTM, CDR2 ANQGSEA. CDR3 size: 14 residues. V dropped 5 bases and J dropped 1 base, with 14 bases sitting between them. Here the CDR3 reads CSVLRQETNTEAFF. The CDR3 nucleotides read TGCAGCGTTTTAAGACAGGAGACGAACACTGAAGCTTTCTTT.

The chain employs TRBV2 and TRBJ2-3; TRBD2 aligns across 13 bases. V shed 6 bases, J shed 5 bases, and the junction held 2 bases outside the gene matches. The germline V gene has CDR1 SNHLY and CDR2 FYNNEI. The CDR3 is 14 residues long. CDR3 DNA sequence: TGTGCCAGCAGACTAGCGGGGGGGCAAGATACGCAGTATTTT. It encodes CASRLAGGQDTQYF.

This clonotype was recorded many times. J is TRBJ1-5 and V is TRBV3-1, with unresolved D. This CDR3 spans 17 amino acids. Germline V gene data show CDR1 as LGHDT and CDR2 as YNNKEL (reference sequence). Trimming took 0 bases from V and 0 from J, leaving 12 bases between them. CDR3 coding DNA: TGTGCCAGCAGCCAAGATCGAGAAGGCTATAGCAATCAGCCCCAGCATTTT. The encoded protein is CASSQDREGYSNQPQHF.

This sequence joins TRBV7-8 and TRBJ1-1; 10 bases are a match to TRBD1. The V gene's germline CDR1 is SGHVS and CDR2 FQNEAQ. V lost 2 bases to trimming and J lost 6 bases; unmatched junction nucleotides: 3. This CDR3 contains 14 residues. CDR3 amino acids: CASSLRTGGAEAFF. CDR3 sequence (DNA): TGTGCCAGCAGCTTAAGGACAGGGGGTGCTGAAGCTTTCTTT.

This chain connects TRBV20-1 to TRBJ2-3, with 14 nucleotides matching TRBD2. V gave up 3 bases and J gave up 3 bases; unmatched junction bases: 5. The CDR3 has 16 amino acids. Germline assignment: CDR1 DFQATT and CDR2 SNEGSKA (reference sequence). The CDR3 is CSASGTSGSGTDTQYF. CDR3 sequence (DNA): TGCAGTGCTAGCGGGACTAGCGGGAGTGGAACAGATACGCAGTATTTT.